This T cell receptor beta chain was identified during a study of tissue T cells after allogeneic stem cell transplantation. Findings and caveats of the study: In patients and mice, blood and spleen missed much of tissue repertoire.

Sequencing was performed with immunoSEQ multiplex PCR; in TCRdb, only in-frame clones are kept and a portion is missing. Among about 6,300 clones listed, 69% were seen once. Regarding this clone: Its antigen is not identified.

V lost 4 bases and J lost 6, with 10 bases in between. Per germline, CDR1 SGHRS and CDR2 YFSETQ. CDR3 length: 13 amino acids. The TCR originated in a woman between 18 and 49 years old with breast cancer. The material was tissue from the stomach, obtained at autopsy. The chain carries TRBV5-1 and TRBJ2-2; D uncertain. DNA of the CDR3: TGCGCCAGCAGCCGTTTCGGACCCGGGGAGCTGTTTTTT. Translated, it gives CASSRFGPGELFF.